This TCR beta chain derives from a study of blood T cell repertoires in COVID-19. Study as a whole: COVID-19 samples collected from the United States, Italy and Spain covered acute and convalescent phases. PBMCs, B-cell-depleted T cells, or T cells were the source of the cDNA or gDNA that made up the material.

Original methodology: Amplification with reference gene primers provided the estimates of nucleated cell counts. Assay: immunoSEQ multiplex PCR; the TCRdb copy retains only in-frame clones and omits some. The DNA gave D and trimming, while V, J and clone size come from that table. Here the sample spans tens of thousands of clones, 79% being singletons. On this clone itself: Other DNA sequences in the sample encode the same CDR3.

The CDR3 sequence is 14 residues long. Trimming removed 5 bases from V and 2 bases from J; junction bases left unmatched: 3. In germline, CDR1 is SGHAT, CDR2 FQNNGV. Sequencing was carried out using peripheral blood. This chain links TRBV11-2 with TRBJ1-2; 9 bases match TRBD1. The receptor was derived from a woman aged 55-69 years with acute or convalescent COVID-19. For the CDR3, the DNA is TGTGCCAGCAGCCCAGGACAGGGGAACTATGGCTACACCTTC. It specifies CASSPGQGNYGYTF.